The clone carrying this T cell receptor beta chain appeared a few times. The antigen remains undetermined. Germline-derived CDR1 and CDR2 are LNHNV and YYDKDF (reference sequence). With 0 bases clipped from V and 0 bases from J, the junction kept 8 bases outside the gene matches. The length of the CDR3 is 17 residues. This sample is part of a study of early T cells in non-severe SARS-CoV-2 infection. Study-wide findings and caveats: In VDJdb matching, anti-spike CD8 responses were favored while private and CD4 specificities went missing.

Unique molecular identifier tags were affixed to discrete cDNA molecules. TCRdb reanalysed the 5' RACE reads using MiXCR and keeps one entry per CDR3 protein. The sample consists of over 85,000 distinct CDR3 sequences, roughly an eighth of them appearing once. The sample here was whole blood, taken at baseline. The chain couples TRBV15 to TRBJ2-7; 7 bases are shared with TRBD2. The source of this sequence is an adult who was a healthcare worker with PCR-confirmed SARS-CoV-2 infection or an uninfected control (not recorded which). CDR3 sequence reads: CATSRELIAGGSYEQYF. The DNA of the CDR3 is TGTGCCACCAGCAGAGAATTAATAGCGGGCGGCTCCTACGAGCAGTACTTC.